The source of this TCR beta chain is a study of cytomegalovirus exposure and HLA in healthy donors. The PCR ran on 60 Vbeta and 13 Jbeta primers. Profiling relied on immunoSEQ multiplex PCR, and the TCRdb table lists in-frame clones only, not all of them. This sample yields approximately 180,000 clones, of which about four fifths are seen a single time; around 4.7% belongs to the top ten. This clone was recorded once. Its antigen remains unknown. The CDR3 consists of 14 residues. V gave up 5 bases and J gave up 5 bases, with 15 bases separating them. The V gene's germline CDR1 is SGHTA and CDR2 FQGNSA. Findings and caveats of the study: Reports indicated that the classifier achieved high specificity and sensitivity in diagnosing cytomegalovirus status. Solely CMV serostatus was available to characterize immune exposure.

The source is a woman between 18 and 29 years old in good health and CMV-seropositive. Source material: PBMCs. The chain joins TRBV7-2 to TRBJ1-1; the D is unclear. This CDR3 reads CASSHVLVATEAFF. The CDR3 bases are TGTGCCAGCAGCCACGTTCTGGTAGCTACTGAAGCTTTCTTT. The full variable domain, rest sourced from reference TRBV7-2 and TRBJ1-1, is GAGVSQSPSNKVTEKGKDVELRCDPISGHTALYWYRQSLGQGLEFLIYFQGNSAPDKSGLPSDRFSAERTGGSVSTLTIQRTQQEDSAVYLCASSHVLVATEAFFGQGTRLTVV.